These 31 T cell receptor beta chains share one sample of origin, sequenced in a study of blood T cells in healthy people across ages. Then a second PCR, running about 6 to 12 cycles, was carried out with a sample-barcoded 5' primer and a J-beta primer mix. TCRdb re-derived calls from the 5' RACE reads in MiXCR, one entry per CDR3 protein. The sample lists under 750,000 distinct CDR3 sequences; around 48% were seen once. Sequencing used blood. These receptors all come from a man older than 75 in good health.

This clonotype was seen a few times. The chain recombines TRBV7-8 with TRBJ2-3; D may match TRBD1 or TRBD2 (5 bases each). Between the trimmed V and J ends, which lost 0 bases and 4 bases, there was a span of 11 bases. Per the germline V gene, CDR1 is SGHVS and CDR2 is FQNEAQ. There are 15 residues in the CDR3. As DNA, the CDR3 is TGTGCCAGCAGCTTAGCGCTGGGGGTTGCAGATACGCAGTATTTT. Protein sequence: CASSLALGVADTQYF.

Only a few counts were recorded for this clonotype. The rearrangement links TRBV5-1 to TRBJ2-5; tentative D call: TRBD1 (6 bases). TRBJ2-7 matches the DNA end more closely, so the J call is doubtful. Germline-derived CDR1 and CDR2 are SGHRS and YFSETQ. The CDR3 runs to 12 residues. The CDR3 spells CASSSQGTEQYF. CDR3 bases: TGCGCCAGCAGCTCACAGGGTACCGAGCAGTACTTC.

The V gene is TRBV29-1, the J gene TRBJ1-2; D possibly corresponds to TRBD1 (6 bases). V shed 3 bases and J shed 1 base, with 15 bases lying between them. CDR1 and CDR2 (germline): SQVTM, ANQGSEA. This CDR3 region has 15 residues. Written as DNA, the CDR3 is TGCAGCGTTGAGGGAGGGACAAGTAATAACTATGGCTACACCTTC. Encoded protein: CSVEGGTSNNYGYTF.

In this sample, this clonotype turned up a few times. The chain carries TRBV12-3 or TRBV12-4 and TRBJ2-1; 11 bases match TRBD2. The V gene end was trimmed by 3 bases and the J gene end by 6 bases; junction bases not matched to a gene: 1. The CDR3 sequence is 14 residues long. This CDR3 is CASSFSGRANEQFF. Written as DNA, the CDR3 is TGTGCCAGCAGTTTTAGCGGGAGGGCCAATGAGCAGTTCTTC.

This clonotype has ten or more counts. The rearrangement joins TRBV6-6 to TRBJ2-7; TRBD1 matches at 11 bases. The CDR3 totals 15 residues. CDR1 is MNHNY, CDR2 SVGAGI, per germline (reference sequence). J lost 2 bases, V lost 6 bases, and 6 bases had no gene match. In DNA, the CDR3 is TGTGCCAGCAGGGGCGGACAGGGGGCTACCTACGAGCAGTACTTC. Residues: CASRGGQGATYEQYF.

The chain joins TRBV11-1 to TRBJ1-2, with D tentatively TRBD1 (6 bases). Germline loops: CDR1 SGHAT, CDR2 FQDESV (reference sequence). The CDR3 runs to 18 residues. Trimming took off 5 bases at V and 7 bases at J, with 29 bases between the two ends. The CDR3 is CASSNRPGGAPPYGGYTF. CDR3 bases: TGTGCCAGCAGCAATCGGCCGGGGGGCGCGCCACCCTATGGTGGCTACACCTTC.

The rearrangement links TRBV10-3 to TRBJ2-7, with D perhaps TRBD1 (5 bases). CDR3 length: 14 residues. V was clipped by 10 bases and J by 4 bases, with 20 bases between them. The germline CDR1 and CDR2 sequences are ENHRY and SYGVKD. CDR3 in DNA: TGTGCCACAAGCCCCCCGACAGATCCGTACGAGCAGTACTTC. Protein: CATSPPTDPYEQYF.

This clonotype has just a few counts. The CDR3 loop is CASSPQPGQETQYF. CDR3 in DNA: TGTGCCAGCAGCCCCCAACCAGGTCAAGAGACCCAGTACTTC. The V gene is TRBV3-1, the J gene TRBJ2-5; the D is unclear. Germline V lookup: CDR1 LGHDT, CDR2 YNNKEL (reference sequence). Trimming pared 4 bases from V and 2 bases from J, leaving 11 bases between. This CDR3 is built from 14 residues.

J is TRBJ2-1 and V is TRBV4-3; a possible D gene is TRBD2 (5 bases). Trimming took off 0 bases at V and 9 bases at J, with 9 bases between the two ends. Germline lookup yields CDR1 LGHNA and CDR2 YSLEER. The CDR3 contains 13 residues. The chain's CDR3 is CASSQEGRGEQFF. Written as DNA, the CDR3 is TGCGCCAGCAGCCAAGAGGGTCGGGGTGAGCAGTTCTTC.

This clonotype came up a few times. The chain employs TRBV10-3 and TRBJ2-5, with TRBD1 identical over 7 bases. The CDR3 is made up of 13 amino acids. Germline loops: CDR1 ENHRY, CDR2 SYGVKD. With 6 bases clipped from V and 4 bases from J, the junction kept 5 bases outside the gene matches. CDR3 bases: TGTGCCATCAGCCTGACAGGGAGAGAGACCCAGTACTTC. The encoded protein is CAISLTGRETQYF.

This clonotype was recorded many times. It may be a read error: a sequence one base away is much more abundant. The CDR3 nucleotides are TGTGCCAGCAGTGACCGGGAGGGTGGATACGAGCAGTACTTC. Its protein product is CASSDREGGYEQYF. The chain joins TRBV6-5 to TRBJ2-7, with 8 bases matching TRBD2. The V gene end was trimmed by 5 bases and the J gene end by 4 bases; junction bases not matched to a gene: 7. Germline V gene lookup returns CDR1 MNHEY and CDR2 SVGAGI. The CDR3 has 14 residues.

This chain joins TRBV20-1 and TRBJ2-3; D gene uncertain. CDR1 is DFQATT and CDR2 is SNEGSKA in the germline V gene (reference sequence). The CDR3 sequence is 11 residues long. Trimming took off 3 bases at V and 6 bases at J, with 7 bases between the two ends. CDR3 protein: CSARLTDTQYF. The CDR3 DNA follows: TGCAGTGCTAGGCTGACGGATACGCAGTATTTT.

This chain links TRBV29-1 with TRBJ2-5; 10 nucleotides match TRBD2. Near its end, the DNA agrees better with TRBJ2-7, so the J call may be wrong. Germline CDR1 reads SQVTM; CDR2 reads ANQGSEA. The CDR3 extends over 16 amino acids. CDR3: CSVEKGASGSGNEQYF. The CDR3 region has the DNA TGCAGCGTTGAGAAGGGGGCTAGCGGGAGCGGGAACGAGCAGTACTTC.

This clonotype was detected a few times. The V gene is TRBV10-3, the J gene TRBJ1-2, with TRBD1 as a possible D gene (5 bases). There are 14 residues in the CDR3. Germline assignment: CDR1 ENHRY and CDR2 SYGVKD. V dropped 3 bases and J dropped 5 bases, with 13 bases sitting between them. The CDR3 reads CAISDGQGGYGYTF. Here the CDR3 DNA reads TGTGCCATCAGTGACGGGCAGGGAGGGTATGGCTACACCTTC.

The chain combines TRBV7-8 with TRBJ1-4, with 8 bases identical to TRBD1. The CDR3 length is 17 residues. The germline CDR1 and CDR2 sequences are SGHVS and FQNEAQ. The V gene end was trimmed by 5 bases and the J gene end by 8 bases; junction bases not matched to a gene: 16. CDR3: CASSRSGGAGILEKLFF. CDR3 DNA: TGTGCCAGCAGCCGGTCAGGGGGCGCGGGAATATTGGAAAAACTGTTTTTT.

The CDR3 reads CASSLSQEGIQYF. Here the CDR3 DNA reads TGTGCCAGCAGCTTAAGCCAAGAAGGCATTCAGTACTTC. The chain employs TRBV7-3 and TRBJ2-4, with no clear D. Germline V CDR1 and CDR2: SGHTA, FQGTGA. The V gene lost 1 base and the J gene lost 9 bases, with 10 bases spanning the gap. CDR3 length equals 13 residues. The full variable domain, rest sourced from reference TRBV7-3 and TRBJ2-4, is GAGVSQTPSNKVTEKGKYVELRCDPISGHTALYWYRQSLGQGPEFLIYFQGTGAADDSGLPNDRFFAVRPEGSVSTLKIQRTERGDSAVYLCASSLSQEGIQYFGAGTRLSVL.

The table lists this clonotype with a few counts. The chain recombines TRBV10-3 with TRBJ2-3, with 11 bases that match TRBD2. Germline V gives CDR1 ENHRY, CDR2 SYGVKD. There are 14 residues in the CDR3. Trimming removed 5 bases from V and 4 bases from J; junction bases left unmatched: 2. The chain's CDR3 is CAISLAGGPDTQYF. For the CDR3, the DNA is TGTGCCATCAGTTTAGCGGGGGGGCCAGATACGCAGTATTTT.

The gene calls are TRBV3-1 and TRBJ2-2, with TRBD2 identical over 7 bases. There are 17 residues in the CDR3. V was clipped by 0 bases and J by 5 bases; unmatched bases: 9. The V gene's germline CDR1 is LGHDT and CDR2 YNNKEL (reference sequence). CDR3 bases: TGTGCCAGCAGCCAAGATCGGGCGGGAGTTCGGACCGGGGAGCTGTTTTTT. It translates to CASSQDRAGVRTGELFF.

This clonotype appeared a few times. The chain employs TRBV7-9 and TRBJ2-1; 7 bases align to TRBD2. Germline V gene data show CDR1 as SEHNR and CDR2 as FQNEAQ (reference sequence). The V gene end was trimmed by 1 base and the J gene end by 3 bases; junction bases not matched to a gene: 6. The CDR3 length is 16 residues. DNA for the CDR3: TGTGCCAGCAGCTTAGGATTGGGGGGGAGCTACAATGAGCAGTTCTTC. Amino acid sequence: CASSLGLGGSYNEQFF.

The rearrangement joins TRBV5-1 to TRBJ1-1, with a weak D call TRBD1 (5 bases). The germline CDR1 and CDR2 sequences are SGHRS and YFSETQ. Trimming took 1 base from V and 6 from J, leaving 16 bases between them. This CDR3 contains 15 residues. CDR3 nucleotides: TGCGCCAGCAGCTTGATCCCGGGGGTGGAGGCTGAAGCTTTCTTT. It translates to CASSLIPGVEAEAFF.

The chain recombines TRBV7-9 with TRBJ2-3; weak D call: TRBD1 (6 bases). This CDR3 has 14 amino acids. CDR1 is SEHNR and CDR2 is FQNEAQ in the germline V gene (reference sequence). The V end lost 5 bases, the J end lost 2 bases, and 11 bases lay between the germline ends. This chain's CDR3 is CASSPGANTDTQYF. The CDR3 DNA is TGTGCCAGCAGCCCAGGGGCCAACACAGATACGCAGTATTTT.

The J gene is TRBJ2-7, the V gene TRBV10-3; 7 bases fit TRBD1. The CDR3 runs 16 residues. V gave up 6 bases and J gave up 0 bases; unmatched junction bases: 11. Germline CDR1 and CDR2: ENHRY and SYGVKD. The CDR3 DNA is TGTGCCATCAGCCAGACTACCGGGACAGTCTCCTACGAGCAGTACTTC. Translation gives CAISQTTGTVSYEQYF.

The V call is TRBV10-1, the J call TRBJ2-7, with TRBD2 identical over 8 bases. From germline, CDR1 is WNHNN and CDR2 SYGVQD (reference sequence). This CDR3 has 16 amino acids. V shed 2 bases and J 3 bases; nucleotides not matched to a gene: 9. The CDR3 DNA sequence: TGCGCCAGCAGTGAGGGCGAGCGGGGGAACTTCTACGAGCAGTACTTC. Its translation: CASSEGERGNFYEQYF.

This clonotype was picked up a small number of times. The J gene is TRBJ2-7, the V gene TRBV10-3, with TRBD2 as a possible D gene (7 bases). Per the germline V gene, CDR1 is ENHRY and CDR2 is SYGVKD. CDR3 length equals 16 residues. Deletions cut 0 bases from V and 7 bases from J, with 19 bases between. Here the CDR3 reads CAISESSGTPTGEQYF. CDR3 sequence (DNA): TGTGCCATCAGTGAGTCAAGCGGGACACCTACAGGGGAGCAGTACTTC.

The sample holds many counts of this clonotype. CDR3: CASRGTARYEQYF. CDR3 nucleotide sequence: TGTGCCAGCAGGGGGACGGCTCGCTACGAGCAGTACTTC. The gene calls are TRBV6-5 and TRBJ2-7; D is perhaps TRBD1 or TRBD2 (5 bases each). This CDR3 is built from 13 residues. Germline CDR1 is MNHEY and CDR2 is SVGAGI. V lost 6 bases to trimming and J lost 3 bases, with 12 bases between them.

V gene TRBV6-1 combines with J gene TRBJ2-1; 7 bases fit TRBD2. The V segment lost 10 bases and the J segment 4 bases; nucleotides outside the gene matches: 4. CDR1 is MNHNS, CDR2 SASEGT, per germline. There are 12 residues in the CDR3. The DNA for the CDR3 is TGTGCCACCGGGAGGCGGTACAATGAGCAGTTCTTC. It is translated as CATGRRYNEQFF.

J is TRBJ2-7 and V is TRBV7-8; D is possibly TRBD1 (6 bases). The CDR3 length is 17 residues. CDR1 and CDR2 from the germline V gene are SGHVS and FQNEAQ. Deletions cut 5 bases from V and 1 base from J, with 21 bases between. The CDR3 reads CASSPRPGHRNSYEQYF. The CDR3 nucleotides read TGTGCCAGCAGCCCCCGCCCGGGACATCGGAATTCCTACGAGCAGTACTTC.

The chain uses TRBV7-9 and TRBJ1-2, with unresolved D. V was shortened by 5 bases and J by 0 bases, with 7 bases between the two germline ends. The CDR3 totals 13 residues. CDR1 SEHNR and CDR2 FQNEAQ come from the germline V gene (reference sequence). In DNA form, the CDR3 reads TGTGCCAGCAGCCAACTATCTAACTATGGCTACACCTTC. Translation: CASSQLSNYGYTF.

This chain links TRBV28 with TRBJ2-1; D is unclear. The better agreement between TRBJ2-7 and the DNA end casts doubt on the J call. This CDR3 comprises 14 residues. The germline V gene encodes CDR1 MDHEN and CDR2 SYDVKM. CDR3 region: CASSLPSTYNEQYF. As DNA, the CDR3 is TGTGCCAGCAGTTTACCGAGCACCTACAATGAGCAGTACTTC.

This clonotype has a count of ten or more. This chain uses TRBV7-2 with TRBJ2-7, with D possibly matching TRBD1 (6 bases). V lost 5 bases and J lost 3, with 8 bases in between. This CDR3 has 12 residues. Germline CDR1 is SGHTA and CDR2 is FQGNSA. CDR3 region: CASSLQGYEQYF. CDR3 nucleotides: TGTGCCAGCAGCCTACAGGGCTACGAGCAGTACTTC.

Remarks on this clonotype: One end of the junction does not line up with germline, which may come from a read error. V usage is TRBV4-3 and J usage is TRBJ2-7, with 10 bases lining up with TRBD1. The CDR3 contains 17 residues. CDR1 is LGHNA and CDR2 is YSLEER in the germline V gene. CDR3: CAGSQDYFDRGLYEQYF. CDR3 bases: TGCGCCGGCAGCCAAGATTATTTCGACAGGGGGCTATACGAGCAGTACTTC.